The sequence of this TCR beta chain was determined in a study of Graves' ophthalmopathy and Graves' hyperthyroidism. On the study more broadly: Untreated patients at initial diagnosis provided peripheral blood.

A diagnosis was made from clinical symptoms together with serum thyroxine, TRAb, thyroid ultrasound and orbital computed tomography. RNA transcripts provided the template for amplifying TCR beta CDR3 regions. An opening RT-PCR round employed HTBI primers and preceded a second-round multiplex PCR. In TCRdb, the multiplex PCR reads were re-called with MiXCR into one record per CDR3 protein. Of about 700,000 distinct CDR3 sequences listed, 40% are singletons. Losses at the gene ends were 7 bases for V and 3 bases for J; bases not matched to a gene: 6. The CDR3 runs 14 residues. Germline values: CDR1 SQVTM, CDR2 ANQGSEA.

The clonotype comes from an adult man with Graves' ophthalmopathy. Specimen: peripheral blood. The chain carries TRBV29-1 and TRBJ2-2; 9 nucleotides match TRBD2. CDR3 coding DNA: TGCAGCGCGGGACTAGCAAGGGACACCGGGGAGCTGTTTTTT. Translation gives CSAGLARDTGELFF.